The sequence of this T cell receptor (beta chain) was determined in a study of Ad26.COV2.S vaccination and SARS-CoV-2 variants. Treatment here: about 20 received Ad26.COV2.S at low or high dose, single or two shots; several received placebo; per-sample allocation not given. After the first vaccine or placebo injection, samples were drawn on day 63. Based in Boston, the donor was an adult of 18-55 years. As concerns this clone: Antigen: not known.

Produced via immunoSEQ multiplex PCR; TCRdb's table is partial and in-frame only. The data hold roughly 320,000 clones, with around 90% observed a single time. Germline CDR1 SGDLS, CDR2 YYNGEE. The CDR3 totals 14 residues. V was shortened by 0 bases and J by 3 bases, with 10 bases between the two germline ends. Study results and caveats: Similar non-spike TCR breadth was observed in recipients of vaccine and of placebo.

The receptor's source is a person aged 18 to 65 who received the Ad26.COV2.S COVID-19 vaccine or a placebo. This chain joins TRBV9 and TRBJ2-7; D remains unclear. The sequencing used peripheral blood, collected in a trial of Ad26.COV2.S vaccine versus placebo. The CDR3 sequence: CASSVELTSYEQYF. CDR3 sequence (DNA): TGTGCCAGCAGCGTAGAACTAACCAGCTACGAGCAGTACTTC.